This record looks at one T cell receptor beta chain sequence and its context. Its antigen is not known. It was into CD45RA+ naive and CD45RA-negative memory subsets that the CD4+ cells were split. The sample belongs to a study of shared clonotypes between healthy human individuals. Study outcomes and limitations: Generation probability values for non-shared clonotypes were lower than those for clonotypes shared by all four donors. Naive CD4 clonotype sharing across four donors was 4.5% to 6%.

The length of the CDR3 is 14 residues. Trimming removed 5 bases from V and 6 bases from J; junction bases left unmatched: 5. Germline V gene lookup returns CDR1 SGHVS and CDR2 FQNEAQ. This was a deep-level run. Sequencing used immunoSEQ multiplex PCR; TCRdb keeps in-frame clones, though not all of them. Among hundreds of thousands of clones listed, 74% were seen once. Sequenced input: memory CD4+ T cells sorted from blood. The subset was: CD45RA-negative fraction. V gene TRBV7-8 combines with J gene TRBJ2-3; 10 bases match TRBD1. This clonotype was sampled from a woman in her twenties or thirties in good health. CDR3 protein: CASSQRQGADTQYF. The CDR3 nucleotides read TGTGCCAGCAGCCAGCGACAGGGGGCTGATACGCAGTATTTT.